The 15 T cell receptor beta chains below all came from one sample that was sequenced in a study of beta chain features in type 1 diabetes. Reverse transcription of all isolated RNA meant that expressed TCRB transcripts were sequenced. TCRdb's copy holds only in-frame clones and misses some; the assay was immunoSEQ multiplex PCR. The repertoire holds hundreds of thousands of clones, with 8% to 13% as singletons. Sequencing was performed on naive CD4+ T cells from blood. These receptors were collected from a woman in her twenties or thirties in good health.

The table lists this clone with a few counts. The chain joins TRBV5-4 to TRBJ2-3, with TRBD2 matching over 13 bases. Unmatched junction bases numbered 6, after V lost 0 bases and J lost 5 bases. Germline CDR1 SGHNT, CDR2 YYREEE (reference sequence). The CDR3 spans 17 residues. CDR3 region: CASSLARTSGSLDTQYF. The DNA for the CDR3 is TGTGCCAGCAGCTTGGCTCGGACTAGCGGGAGTTTAGATACGCAGTATTTT.

This clone was seen only a few times. This CDR3 is CATGTPTYEQYF. The CDR3 nucleotides read TGTGCCACCGGGACTCCCACCTACGAGCAGTACTTC. V is TRBV10-3 and J is TRBJ2-7, with D maybe TRBD2 (6 bases). CDR1 is ENHRY and CDR2 is SYGVKD in the germline V gene. The CDR3 extends over 12 amino acids. V was shortened by 10 bases and J by 2 bases, with 12 bases between the two germline ends.

This clone was seen a few times. The chain joins TRBV6-5 to TRBJ2-3; 8 bases are a match to TRBD1. This CDR3 is built from 16 residues. Trimming removed 2 bases from V and 0 bases from J; junction bases left unmatched: 4. The germline CDR1 and CDR2 sequences are MNHEY and SVGAGI. Here the CDR3 DNA reads TGTGCCAGCAGTTACCAGGGGGCGGTGAGCACAGATACGCAGTATTTT. This translates into CASSYQGAVSTDTQYF.

The chain joins TRBV5-1 to TRBJ2-6; D may be TRBD2 (6 bases). V gave up 0 bases and J gave up 3 bases, with 19 bases separating them. This CDR3 has 19 residues. Germline V lookup: CDR1 SGHRS, CDR2 YFSETQ. CDR3 loop: CASSLANSGGIGGANVLTF. The CDR3 DNA reads TGCGCCAGCAGCTTGGCCAATAGCGGAGGCATAGGTGGGGCCAACGTCCTGACTTTC.

The chain couples TRBV7-2 to TRBJ2-1, with 10 bases aligning to TRBD2. The ends lost 5 bases at V and 10 bases at J; junction bases unmatched: 8. Per the germline V gene, CDR1 is SGHTA and CDR2 is FQGNSA. CDR3 length: 14 residues. The CDR3 is CASSQGLAVVEQFF. Written as DNA, the CDR3 is TGTGCCAGCAGCCAAGGACTAGCGGTTGTGGAGCAGTTCTTC. Looking up the rest from reference TRBV7-2 and TRBJ2-1 gives the full variable domain: GAGVSQSPSNKVTEKGKDVELRCDPISGHTALYWYRQSLGQGLEFLIYFQGNSAPDKSGLPSDRFSAERTGGSVSTLTIQRTQQEDSAVYLCASSQGLAVVEQFFGPGTRLTVL.

About this clone itself: This CDR3 is also generated by other DNA sequences in the sample. The chain links TRBV7-9 to TRBJ2-5; 14 nucleotides agree with TRBD2. CDR1 is SEHNR, CDR2 FQNEAQ, per germline (reference sequence). Trimming took 5 bases from V and 4 from J; bases not matched to a gene: 3. The CDR3 totals 15 residues. Here the CDR3 DNA reads TGTGCCAGCAGCCCAGGACTAGCGGGAGGAGAGACCCAGTACTTC. Translated: CASSPGLAGGETQYF.

This clone was counted a few times. J is TRBJ2-1 and V is TRBV7-9, with 11 bases that match TRBD2. Germline CDR1 is SEHNR and CDR2 is FQNEAQ (reference sequence). J was trimmed by 6 bases and V by 5 bases; bases with no gene match: 3. The CDR3 is 14 amino acids. For the CDR3, the DNA is TGTGCCAGCAGCACTAGCGGGAGCGGCAATGAGCAGTTCTTC. Encoded protein: CASSTSGSGNEQFF.

The gene calls are TRBV30 and TRBJ1-6; D uncertain. The germline V gene has CDR1 GTSNPN and CDR2 SVGIG (reference sequence). The CDR3 has 14 residues. Trimming cost V 5 bases and J 6 bases, with 14 bases left between them. The chain's CDR3 is CAWRPGLANSPLHF. The CDR3 bases are TGTGCCTGGCGCCCGGGTCTAGCTAATTCACCCCTCCACTTT.

This clone turned up a few times. The V gene is TRBV7-9, the J gene TRBJ1-3; maybe TRBD1 (5 bases). The CDR3 is 14 amino acids. V was cut by 5 bases and J by 4 bases, with 12 bases left in between. The germline V gene encodes CDR1 SEHNR and CDR2 FQNEAQ (reference sequence). The DNA for the CDR3 is TGTGCCAGCAGCCTACAGGAGCTAGGAAACACCATATATTTT. Amino acids: CASSLQELGNTIYF.

This clone was seen a handful of times. The sample holds other DNA sequences that translate to the same CDR3. The chain uses TRBV7-2 and TRBJ2-3, with TRBD1 as a possible D gene (5 bases). The V end was cut by 3 bases, the J end by 1 base, with 8 bases between. This CDR3 is built from 14 residues. The V gene's germline CDR1 is SGHTA and CDR2 FQGNSA. CDR3 residues: CASSFGQGTDTQYF. As DNA, the CDR3 is TGTGCCAGCAGCTTCGGACAAGGCACAGATACGCAGTATTTT.

There are a few counts of this clone. V and J are TRBV28 and TRBJ2-1; weak D call: TRBD2 (7 bases). The length of the CDR3 is 16 residues. Trimming left V 4 bases short and J 9 bases short, with 22 bases between. Looked up from germline, CDR1 is MDHEN and CDR2 is SYDVKM. The CDR3 nucleotides are TGTGCCAGCAGTTCGTCGGGGGCTAGCGGTTTTGCTGAGCAGTTCTTC. Encoded protein: CASSSSGASGFAEQFF.

The chain couples TRBV9 to TRBJ2-1; 10 nucleotides line up with TRBD2. Germline V gives CDR1 SGDLS, CDR2 YYNGEE. Germline trimming cut 2 bases from V and 9 bases from J; bases unmatched to any gene: 5. This CDR3 contains 14 residues. CDR3 sequence: CASSVTSGTPEQFF. The CDR3 coding sequence is TGTGCCAGCAGCGTTACTAGCGGGACTCCTGAGCAGTTCTTC.

This clone showed up just a few times. The chain couples TRBV18 to TRBJ2-3; tentatively, D is TRBD2 (6 bases). Trimming removed 1 base from V and 4 bases from J, with 18 bases in between. Germline-derived CDR1 and CDR2 are KGHSH and LQKENI. This CDR3 is built from 17 residues. The CDR3: CASSPQAPGVGADTQYF. The CDR3 bases are TGTGCCAGCTCACCACAGGCTCCGGGAGTGGGGGCAGATACGCAGTATTTT. Based on the CDR3 plus reference TRBV18 and TRBJ2-3, the full variable domain is NAGVMQNPRHLVRRRGQEARLRCSPMKGHSHVYWYRQLPEEGLKFMVYLQKENIIDESGMPKERFSAEFPKEGPSILRIQQVVRGDSAAYFCASSPQAPGVGADTQYFGPGTRLTVL.

This chain joins TRBV7-3 and TRBJ2-2, with D unresolved. With 4 bases removed from V and 0 bases from J, the gap between germline ends came to 9 bases. This CDR3 has 15 residues. CDR1 is SGHTA and CDR2 is FQGTGA in the germline V gene. The DNA of the CDR3 is TGTGCCAGCAGCTCCGGGTCCCCGAACACCGGGGAGCTGTTTTTT. It codes for CASSSGSPNTGELFF.

In this sample, this clone turned up a few times. The gene calls are TRBV28 and TRBJ1-5, with 9 bases lining up with TRBD1. With V trimmed by 4 bases and J by 4 bases, 5 bases remained unmatched. The CDR3 covers 15 residues. Germline values: CDR1 MDHEN, CDR2 SYDVKM. The CDR3 here is CASSSGQGRNQPQHF. The CDR3 bases are TGTGCCAGCAGTTCCGGACAGGGGCGAAATCAGCCCCAGCATTTT.